This TCR beta chain was sequenced during a study of T cell responses to AZD1222 COVID-19 vaccine. Overall study results and limits: Spike-wide coverage was observed for vaccine-associated CD4 TCRs, with dominant responses at 160-218 and 743-854. Unmutated variant regions are reportedly the target of nearly half of TCRs that are spike-specific. It was only 6 or 7 AZD1222 recipients who were seropositive at baseline.

Comments on this clone: Its cognate antigen is unknown.

Data came from immunoSEQ multiplex PCR; TCRdb stores just in-frame clones and leaves some out. The table lists some 170,000 clones, 92% of them singletons. Germline V lookup: CDR1 DFQATT, CDR2 SNEGSKA (reference sequence). V shed 4 bases, J shed 15 bases, and the junction held 9 bases outside the gene matches. The CDR3 is 11 residues long. Second-dose intervals near 4 or 12 weeks were combined. The chain couples TRBV20-1 to TRBJ2-1; 7 bases line up with TRBD2. This specimen was peripheral blood, taken 28 days after the second AZD1222 dose. The receptor's source is an adult who received the AZD1222 COVID-19 vaccine. The CDR3 here is CSATRTRTMFF. CDR3 in DNA: TGCAGTGCTACGAGGACTAGGACGATGTTCTTC.